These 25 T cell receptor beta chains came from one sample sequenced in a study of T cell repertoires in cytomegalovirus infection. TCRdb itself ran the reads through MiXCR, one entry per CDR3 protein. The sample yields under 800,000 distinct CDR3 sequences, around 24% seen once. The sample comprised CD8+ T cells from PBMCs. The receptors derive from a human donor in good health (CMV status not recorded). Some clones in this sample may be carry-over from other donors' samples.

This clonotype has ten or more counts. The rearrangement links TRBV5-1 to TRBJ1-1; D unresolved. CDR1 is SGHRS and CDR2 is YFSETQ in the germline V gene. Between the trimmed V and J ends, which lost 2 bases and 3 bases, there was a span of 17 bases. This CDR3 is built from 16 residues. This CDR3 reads CASSFGSGGEDTEAFF. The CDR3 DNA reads TGCGCCAGCAGCTTCGGTTCTGGCGGAGAAGACACTGAAGCTTTCTTT.

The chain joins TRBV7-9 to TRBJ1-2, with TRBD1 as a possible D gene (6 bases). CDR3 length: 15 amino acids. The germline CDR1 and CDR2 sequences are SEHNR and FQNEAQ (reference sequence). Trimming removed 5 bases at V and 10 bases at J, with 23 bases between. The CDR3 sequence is CASSTGTPAANSYTF. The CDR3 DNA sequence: TGTGCCAGCAGCACCGGGACACCCGCTGCCAATTCCTACACCTTC.

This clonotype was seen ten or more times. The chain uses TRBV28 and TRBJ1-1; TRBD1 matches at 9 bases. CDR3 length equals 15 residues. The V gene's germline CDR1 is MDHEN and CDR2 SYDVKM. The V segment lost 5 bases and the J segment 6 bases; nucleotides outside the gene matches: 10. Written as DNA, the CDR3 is TGTGCCAGCAGTGCCGGGACAGGGCGGGTTGCTGAAGCTTTCTTT. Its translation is CASSAGTGRVAEAFF.

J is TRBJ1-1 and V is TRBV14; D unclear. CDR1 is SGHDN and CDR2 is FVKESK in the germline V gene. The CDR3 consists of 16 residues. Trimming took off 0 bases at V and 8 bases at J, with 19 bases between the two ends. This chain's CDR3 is CASSQDSGLSPWEAFF. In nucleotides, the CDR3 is TGTGCCAGCAGCCAAGATTCCGGTTTATCCCCATGGGAAGCTTTCTTT.

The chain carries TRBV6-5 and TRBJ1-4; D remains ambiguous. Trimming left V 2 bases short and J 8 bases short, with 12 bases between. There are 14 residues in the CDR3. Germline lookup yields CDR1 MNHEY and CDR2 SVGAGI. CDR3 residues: CASSYGRSREKLFF. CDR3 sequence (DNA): TGTGCCAGCAGTTACGGGAGGTCGAGGGAAAAACTGTTTTTT.

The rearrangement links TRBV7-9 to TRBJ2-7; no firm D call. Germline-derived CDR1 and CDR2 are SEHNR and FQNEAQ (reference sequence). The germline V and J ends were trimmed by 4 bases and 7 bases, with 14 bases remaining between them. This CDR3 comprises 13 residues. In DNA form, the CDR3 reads TGTGCCAGCAGCTCCAACTTGGCTTTGGAGCAGTACGTC. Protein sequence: CASSSNLALEQYV.

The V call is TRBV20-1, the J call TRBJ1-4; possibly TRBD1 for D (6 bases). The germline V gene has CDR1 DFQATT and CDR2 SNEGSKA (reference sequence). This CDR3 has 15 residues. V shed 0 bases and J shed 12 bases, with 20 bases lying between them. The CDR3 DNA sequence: TGCAGTGCTAGAGATACTGGACAGCGTATAGGAGAACTGTTTTTT. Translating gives CSARDTGQRIGELFF.

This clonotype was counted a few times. The CDR3 is CASSQGGEEAFF. CDR3 sequence (DNA): TGTGCCAGCAGCCAGGGGGGGGAGGAAGCTTTCTTT. The chain combines TRBV27 with TRBJ1-1; 7 nucleotides line up with TRBD1. The V gene's germline CDR1 is MNHEY and CDR2 SMNVEV (reference sequence). Trimming at V came to 6 bases and at J to 8 bases, leaving 6 bases not matched to a gene. This CDR3 has 12 residues.

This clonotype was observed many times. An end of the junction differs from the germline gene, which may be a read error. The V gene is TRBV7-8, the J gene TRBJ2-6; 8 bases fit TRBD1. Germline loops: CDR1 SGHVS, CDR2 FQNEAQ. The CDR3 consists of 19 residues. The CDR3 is CASSQGQVEDFSWANVLTF. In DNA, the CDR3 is TGTGCCAGCAGCCAGGGACAGGTGGAAGATTTCTCTTGGGCCAACGTCCTGACTTTC.

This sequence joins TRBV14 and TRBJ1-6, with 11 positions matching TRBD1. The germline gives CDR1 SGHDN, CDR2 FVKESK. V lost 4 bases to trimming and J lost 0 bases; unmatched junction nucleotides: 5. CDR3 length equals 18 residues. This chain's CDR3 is CASSPGTGGSSYNSPLHF. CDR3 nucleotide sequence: TGTGCCAGCAGCCCCGGGACAGGGGGGAGCTCCTATAATTCACCCCTCCACTTT. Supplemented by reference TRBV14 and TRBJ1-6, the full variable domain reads EAGVTQFPSHSVIEKGQTVTLRCDPISGHDNLYWYRRVMGKEIKFLLHFVKESKQDESGMPNNRFLAERTGGTYSTLKVQPAELEDSGVYFCASSPGTGGSSYNSPLHFGNGTRLTVT.

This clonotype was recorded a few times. In DNA form, the CDR3 reads TGCAGTGCTAGAGACAGGGCAACGTTGAACACTGAAGCTTTCTTT. Protein sequence: CSARDRATLNTEAFF. This chain uses TRBV20-1 with TRBJ1-1; possibly TRBD1 for D (5 bases). CDR3 length equals 15 residues. Germline CDR1 is DFQATT and CDR2 is SNEGSKA (reference sequence). With 0 bases removed from V and 0 bases from J, the gap between germline ends came to 11 bases.

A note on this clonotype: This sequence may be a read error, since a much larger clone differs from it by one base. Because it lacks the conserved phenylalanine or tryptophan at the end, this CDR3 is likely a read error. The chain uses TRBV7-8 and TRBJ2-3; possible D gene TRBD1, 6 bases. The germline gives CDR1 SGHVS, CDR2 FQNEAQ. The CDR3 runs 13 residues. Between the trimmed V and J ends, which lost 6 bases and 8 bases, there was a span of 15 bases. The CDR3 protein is CASREPIGGTQYL. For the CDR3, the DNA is TGTGCCAGCAGGGAACCCATAGGGGGTACGCAGTATTTG.

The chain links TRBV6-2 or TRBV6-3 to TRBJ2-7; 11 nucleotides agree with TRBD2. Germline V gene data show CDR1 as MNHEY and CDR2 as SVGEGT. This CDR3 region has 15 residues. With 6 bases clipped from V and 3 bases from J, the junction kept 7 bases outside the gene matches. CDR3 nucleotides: TGTGCCAGCAGCTCGGGACTAGCGGATTTCTACGAGCAGTACGTC. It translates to CASSSGLADFYEQYV.

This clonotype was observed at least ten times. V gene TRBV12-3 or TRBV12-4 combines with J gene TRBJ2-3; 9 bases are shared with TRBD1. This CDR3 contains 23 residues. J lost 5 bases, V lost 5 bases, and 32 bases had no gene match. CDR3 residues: CASSPDLYIVRDREYSAGDTQYF. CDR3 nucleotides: TGTGCCAGCAGTCCCGACCTCTATATCGTCCGGGACAGGGAATATTCTGCTGGAGATACGCAGTATTTT.

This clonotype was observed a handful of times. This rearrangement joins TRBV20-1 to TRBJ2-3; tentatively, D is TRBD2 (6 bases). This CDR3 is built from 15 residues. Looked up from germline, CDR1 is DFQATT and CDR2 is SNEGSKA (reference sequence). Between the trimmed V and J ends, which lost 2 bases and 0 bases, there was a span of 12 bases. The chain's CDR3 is CSARKLATSTDTQYF. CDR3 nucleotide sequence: TGCAGTGCTAGAAAACTAGCAACCAGCACAGATACGCAGTATTTT.

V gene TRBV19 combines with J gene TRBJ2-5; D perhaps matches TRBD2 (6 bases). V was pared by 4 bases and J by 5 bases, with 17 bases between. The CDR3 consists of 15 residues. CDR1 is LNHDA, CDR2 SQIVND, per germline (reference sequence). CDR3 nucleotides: TGTGCCAGTAGTACTGTATCGGGGGATCGGGAGACCCAGTACTTC. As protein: CASSTVSGDRETQYF.

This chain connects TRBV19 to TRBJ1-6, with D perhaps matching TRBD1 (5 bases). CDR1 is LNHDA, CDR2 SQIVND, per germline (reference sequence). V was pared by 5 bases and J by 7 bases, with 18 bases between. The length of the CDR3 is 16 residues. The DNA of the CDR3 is TGTGCCAGTAGTTCTCGGAGGGAGAAGGGGAATTCACCCCTCCACTTT. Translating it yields CASSSRREKGNSPLHF.

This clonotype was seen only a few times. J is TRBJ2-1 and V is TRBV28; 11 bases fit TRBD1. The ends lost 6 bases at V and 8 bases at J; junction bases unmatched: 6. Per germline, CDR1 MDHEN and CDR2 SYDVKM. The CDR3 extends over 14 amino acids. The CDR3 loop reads CASSQRTGGDEQFF. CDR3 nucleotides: TGTGCCAGCAGCCAAAGGACAGGGGGCGATGAGCAGTTCTTC. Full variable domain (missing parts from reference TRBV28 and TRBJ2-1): DVKVTQSSRYLVKRTGEKVFLECVQDMDHENMFWYRQDPGLGLRLIYFSYDVKMKEKGDIPEGYSVSREKKERFSLILESASTNQTSMYLCASSQRTGGDEQFFGPGTRLTVL.

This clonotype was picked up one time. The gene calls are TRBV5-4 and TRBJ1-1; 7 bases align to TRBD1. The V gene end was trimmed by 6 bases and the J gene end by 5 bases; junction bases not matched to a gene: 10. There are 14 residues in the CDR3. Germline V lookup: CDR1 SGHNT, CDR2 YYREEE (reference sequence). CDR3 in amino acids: CASTYRGGDTEAFF. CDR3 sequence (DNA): TGTGCCAGCACGTACAGGGGTGGGGATACTGAAGCTTTCTTT.

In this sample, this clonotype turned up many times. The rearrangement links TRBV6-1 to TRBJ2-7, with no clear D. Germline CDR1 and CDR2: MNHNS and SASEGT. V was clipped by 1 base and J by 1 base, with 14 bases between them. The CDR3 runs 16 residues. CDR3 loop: CASSEDHGALSYEQYF. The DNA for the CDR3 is TGTGCCAGCAGTGAAGATCACGGAGCTCTATCCTACGAGCAGTACTTC.

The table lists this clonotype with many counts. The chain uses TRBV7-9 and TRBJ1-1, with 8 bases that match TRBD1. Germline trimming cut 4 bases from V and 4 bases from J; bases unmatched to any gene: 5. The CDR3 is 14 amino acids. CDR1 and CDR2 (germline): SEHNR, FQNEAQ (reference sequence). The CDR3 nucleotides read TGTGCCAGCAGCTCTCAGGACAGGGCCACTGAAGCTTTCTTT. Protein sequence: CASSSQDRATEAFF.

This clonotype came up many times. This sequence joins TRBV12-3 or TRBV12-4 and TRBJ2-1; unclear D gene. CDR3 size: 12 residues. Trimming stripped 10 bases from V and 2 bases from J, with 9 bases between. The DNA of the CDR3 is TGTGCCACAGGTTGGGCCTACAATGAGCAGTTCTTC. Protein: CATGWAYNEQFF.

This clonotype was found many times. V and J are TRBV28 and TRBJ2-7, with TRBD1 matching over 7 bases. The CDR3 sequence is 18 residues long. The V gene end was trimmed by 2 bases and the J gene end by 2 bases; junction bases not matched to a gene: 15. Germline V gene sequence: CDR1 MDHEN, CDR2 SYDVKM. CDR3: CASSLAPLDRYLTYEQYV. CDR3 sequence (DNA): TGTGCCAGCAGTTTAGCCCCACTGGACAGGTACCTGACCTACGAGCAGTACGTC.

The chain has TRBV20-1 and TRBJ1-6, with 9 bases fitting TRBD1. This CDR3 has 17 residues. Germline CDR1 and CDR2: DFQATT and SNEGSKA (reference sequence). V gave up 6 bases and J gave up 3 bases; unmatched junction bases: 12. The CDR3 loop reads CSAPPGQGRDYNSPLHF. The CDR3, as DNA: TGCAGTGCCCCTCCCGGACAGGGGAGGGACTATAATTCACCCCTCCACTTT.

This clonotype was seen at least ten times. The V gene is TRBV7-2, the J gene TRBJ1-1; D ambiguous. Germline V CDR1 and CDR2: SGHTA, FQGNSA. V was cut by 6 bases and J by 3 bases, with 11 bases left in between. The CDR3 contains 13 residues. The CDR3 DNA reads TGTGCCAGCAGTCTAAGCGTATACACTGAAGCTTTCTTT. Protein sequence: CASSLSVYTEAFF.